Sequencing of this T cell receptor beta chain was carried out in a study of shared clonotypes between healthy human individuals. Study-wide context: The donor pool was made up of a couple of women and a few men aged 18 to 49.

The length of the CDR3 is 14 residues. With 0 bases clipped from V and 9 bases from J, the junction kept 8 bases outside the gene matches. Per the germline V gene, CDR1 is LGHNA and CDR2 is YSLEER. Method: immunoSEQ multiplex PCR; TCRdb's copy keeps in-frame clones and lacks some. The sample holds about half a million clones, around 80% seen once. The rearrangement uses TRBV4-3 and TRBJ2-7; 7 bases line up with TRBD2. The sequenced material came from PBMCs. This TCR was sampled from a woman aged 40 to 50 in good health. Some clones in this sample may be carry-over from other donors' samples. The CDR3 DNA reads TGCGCCAGCAGCCAAGATGGGGGGGTGGCGGGGCAGTACTTC. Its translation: CASSQDGGVAGQYF.